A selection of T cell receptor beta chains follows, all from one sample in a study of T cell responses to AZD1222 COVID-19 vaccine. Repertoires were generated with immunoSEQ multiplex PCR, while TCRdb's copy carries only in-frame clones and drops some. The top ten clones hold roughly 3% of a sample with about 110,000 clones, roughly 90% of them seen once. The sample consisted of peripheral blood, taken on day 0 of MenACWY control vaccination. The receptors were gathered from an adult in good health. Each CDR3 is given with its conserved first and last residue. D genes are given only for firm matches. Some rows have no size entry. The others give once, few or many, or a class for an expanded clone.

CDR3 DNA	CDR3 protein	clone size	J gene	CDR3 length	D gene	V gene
TGTGCCAGCACATTCCAGTCTAATGAAAAACTGTTTTTT	CASTFQSNEKLFF	-	TRBJ1-4	13	-	TRBV2
TGTGCCAGCTCACCAGCGGAGGAAATCGAGCAGTACTTC	CASSPAEEIEQYF	-	TRBJ2-7	13	-	TRBV18
TGTGCCCGTGACACGGCCTCTGGAAACACCATATATTTT	CARDTASGNTIYF	-	TRBJ1-3	13	-	TRBV30
TGTGCCAGCAGCTTTGTTTTCAATGAGCAGTTCTTC	CASSFVFNEQFF	-	TRBJ2-1	12	-	TRBV5-6
TGTGCCAGCAGGCGACAGGGTAACACTGAAGCTTTCTTT	CASRRQGNTEAFF	-	TRBJ1-1	13	TRBD1	TRBV6-5
TGCGCCAGCAGCCCTACCGGGATCTATCCCACCGGGGAGCTGTTTTTT	CASSPTGIYPTGELFF	-	TRBJ2-2	16	-	TRBV5-1
TGTGCCAGCAGCCTCGGACGGACCGTCTCCTACGAGCAGTACTTC	CASSLGRTVSYEQYF	-	TRBJ2-7	15	-	TRBV6-5
TGTGCCAGCAGTCTAGCTCTCAGCACAGATACGCAGTATTTT	CASSLALSTDTQYF	once	TRBJ2-3	14	-	TRBV2
TGTGCCAGCAGCGCGACAGGGGCGGACACCATATATTTT	CASSATGADTIYF	-	TRBJ1-3	13	TRBD1	TRBV2
TGTGCCACCAGTGACACCACGGGGGGCTCCTACAATGAGCAGTTCTTC	CATSDTTGGSYNEQFF	-	TRBJ2-1	16	TRBD2	TRBV24-1
TGTGCCAGCAGTTTGGGGGGAGACACCATATATTTT	CASSLGGDTIYF	-	TRBJ1-3	12	-	TRBV12-3/TRBV12-4
TGTGCCAGCCAGTGGAGGAGTAGGGGTAGAGAGACCCAGTACTTC	CASQWRSRGRETQYF	few	TRBJ2-5	15	-	TRBV2
TGTGCCAGCAGTGAGTACGGGACAGGGGGCAATGAGCAGTTCTTC	CASSEYGTGGNEQFF	-	TRBJ2-1	15	TRBD1	TRBV6-1
TGTGCCAGCGGGCGGGGAAACTCCTACGAGCAGTACTTC	CASGRGNSYEQYF	-	TRBJ2-7	13	-	TRBV27
TGTGCCAGCAGCCCAGTAGGACACCCGAACACCGGGGAGCTGTTTTTT	CASSPVGHPNTGELFF	-	TRBJ2-2	16	-	TRBV9
TGTGCCAGCAGCACCCCCGGGGACAGGGAAGGGGACTTC	CASSTPGDREGDF	-	TRBJ2-5	13	TRBD1	TRBV7-9
TGTGCCAGCAGCGTAGAGGCAGGCACGAACACTGAAGCTTTCTTT	CASSVEAGTNTEAFF	-	TRBJ1-1	15	-	TRBV9
TGTGCCTGGAGTGGCCAGGGCTACGAGCAGTACTTC	CAWSGQGYEQYF	few	TRBJ2-7	12	-	TRBV30
TGCGCCAGCAGCCTGCGGGACAGGGGGCTTCCCGGGGAGCTGTTTTTT	CASSLRDRGLPGELFF	-	TRBJ2-2	16	TRBD1	TRBV4-1
TGTGCCAGCAGCTCGTTCCGGGACAGAGATAACTATGGCTACACCTTC	CASSSFRDRDNYGYTF	-	TRBJ1-2	16	TRBD1	TRBV3-1/TRBV3-2